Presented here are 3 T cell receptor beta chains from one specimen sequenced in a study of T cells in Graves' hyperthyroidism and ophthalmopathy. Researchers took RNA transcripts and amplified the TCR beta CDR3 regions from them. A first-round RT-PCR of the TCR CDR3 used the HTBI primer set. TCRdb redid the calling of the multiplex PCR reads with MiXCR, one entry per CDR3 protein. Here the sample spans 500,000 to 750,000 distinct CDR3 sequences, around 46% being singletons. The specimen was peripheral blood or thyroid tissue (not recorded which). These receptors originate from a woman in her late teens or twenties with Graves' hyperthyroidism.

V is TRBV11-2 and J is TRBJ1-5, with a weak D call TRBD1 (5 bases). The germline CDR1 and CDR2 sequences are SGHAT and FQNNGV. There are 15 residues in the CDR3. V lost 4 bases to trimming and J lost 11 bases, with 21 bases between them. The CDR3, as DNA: TGTGCCAGCAGCTGGGGACTAGCGGGAGAAGAGACCCAGCATTTT. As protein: CASSWGLAGEETQHF.

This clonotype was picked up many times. DNA of the CDR3: TGTGCCAGCAGAAGCAGGGACGGCGTGACCCAGTACTTC. Protein product: CASRSRDGVTQYF. The chain links TRBV12-3 or TRBV12-4 to TRBJ2-5; D could derive from TRBD1 or TRBD2 (5 bases each). V was pared by 6 bases and J by 7 bases, with 15 bases between. The CDR3 runs to 13 residues.

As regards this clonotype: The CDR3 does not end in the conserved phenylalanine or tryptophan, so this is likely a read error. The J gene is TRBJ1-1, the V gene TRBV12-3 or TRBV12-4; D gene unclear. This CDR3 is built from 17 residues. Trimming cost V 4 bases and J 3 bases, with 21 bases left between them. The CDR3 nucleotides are TGTGCCAGCAGTTACTCTTGGCAGGCCCTTATGTACACTGAAGCTTTCCTT. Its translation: CASSYSWQALMYTEAFL.